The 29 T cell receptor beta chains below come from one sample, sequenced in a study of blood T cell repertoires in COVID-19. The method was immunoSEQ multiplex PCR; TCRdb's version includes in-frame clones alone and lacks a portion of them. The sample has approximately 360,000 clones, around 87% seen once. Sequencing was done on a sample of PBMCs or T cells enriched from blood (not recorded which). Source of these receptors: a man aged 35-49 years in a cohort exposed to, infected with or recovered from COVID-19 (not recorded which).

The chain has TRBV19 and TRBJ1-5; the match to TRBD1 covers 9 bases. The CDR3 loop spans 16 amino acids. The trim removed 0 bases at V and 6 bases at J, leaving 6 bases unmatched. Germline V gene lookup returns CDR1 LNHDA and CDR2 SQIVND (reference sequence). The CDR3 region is CASSIDGTGTAQPQHF. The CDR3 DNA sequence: TGTGCCAGTAGTATAGATGGGACAGGGACGGCTCAGCCCCAGCATTTT.

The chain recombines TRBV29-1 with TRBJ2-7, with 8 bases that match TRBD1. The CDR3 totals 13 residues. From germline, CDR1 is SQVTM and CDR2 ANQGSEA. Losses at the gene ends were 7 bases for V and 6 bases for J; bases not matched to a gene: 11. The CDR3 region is CSAQRTGLGEQYF. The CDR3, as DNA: TGCAGCGCCCAACGGACAGGGTTGGGCGAGCAGTACTTC.

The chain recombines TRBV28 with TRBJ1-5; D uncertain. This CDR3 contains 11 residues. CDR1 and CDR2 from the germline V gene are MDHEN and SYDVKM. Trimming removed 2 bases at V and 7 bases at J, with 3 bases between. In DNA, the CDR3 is TGTGCCAGCAGTTTAGAGCAGCCCCAGCATTTT. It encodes CASSLEQPQHF.

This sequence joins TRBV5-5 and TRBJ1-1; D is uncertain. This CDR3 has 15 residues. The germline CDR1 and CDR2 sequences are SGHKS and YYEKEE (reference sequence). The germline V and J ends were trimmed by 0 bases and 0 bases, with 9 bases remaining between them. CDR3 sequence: CASSLGPDVNTEAFF. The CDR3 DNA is TGTGCCAGCAGCTTGGGTCCAGATGTGAACACTGAAGCTTTCTTT. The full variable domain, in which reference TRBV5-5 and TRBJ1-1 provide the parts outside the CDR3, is DAGVTQSPTHLIKTRGQQVTLRCSPISGHKSVSWYQQVLGQGPQFIFQYYEKEERGRGNFPDRFSARQFPNYSSELNVNALLLGDSALYLCASSLGPDVNTEAFFGQGTRLTVV.

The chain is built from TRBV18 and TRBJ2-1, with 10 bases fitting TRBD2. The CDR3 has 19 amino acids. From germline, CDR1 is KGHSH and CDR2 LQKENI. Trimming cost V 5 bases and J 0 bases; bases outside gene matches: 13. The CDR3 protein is CASSWKAGGPLSSYNEQFF. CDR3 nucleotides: TGTGCCAGCTCATGGAAAGCGGGAGGGCCCCTCTCCTCCTACAATGAGCAGTTCTTC.

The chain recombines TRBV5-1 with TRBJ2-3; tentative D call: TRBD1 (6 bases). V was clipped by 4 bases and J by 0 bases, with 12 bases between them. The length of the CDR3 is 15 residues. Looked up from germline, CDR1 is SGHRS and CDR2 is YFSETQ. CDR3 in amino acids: CASSERTDSTDTQYF. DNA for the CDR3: TGCGCCAGCAGCGAACGGACAGATAGCACAGATACGCAGTATTTT.

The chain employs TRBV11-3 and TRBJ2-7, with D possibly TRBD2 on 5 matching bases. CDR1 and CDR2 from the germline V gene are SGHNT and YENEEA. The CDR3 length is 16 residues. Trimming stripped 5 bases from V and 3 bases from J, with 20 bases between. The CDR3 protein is CASSPQSGYGDYEQYF. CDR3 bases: TGTGCCAGCAGCCCGCAGTCGGGATACGGAGACTACGAGCAGTACTTC.

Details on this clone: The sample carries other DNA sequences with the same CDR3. This CDR3 reads CASSSGQGASGANVLTF. As DNA, the CDR3 is TGTGCCAGCAGCTCCGGACAGGGGGCGTCTGGGGCCAACGTCCTGACTTTC. The chain recombines TRBV27 with TRBJ2-6; 11 nucleotides align to TRBD1. CDR3 length: 17 residues. Trimming removed 6 bases from V and 1 base from J; junction bases left unmatched: 5. Germline V gene lookup returns CDR1 MNHEY and CDR2 SMNVEV (reference sequence). Full variable domain (missing parts from reference TRBV27 and TRBJ2-6): EAQVTQNPRYLITVTGKKLTVTCSQNMNHEYMSWYRQDPGLGLRQIYYSMNVEVTDKGDVPEGYKVSRKEKRNFPLILESPSPNQTSLYFCASSSGQGASGANVLTFGAGSRLTVL.

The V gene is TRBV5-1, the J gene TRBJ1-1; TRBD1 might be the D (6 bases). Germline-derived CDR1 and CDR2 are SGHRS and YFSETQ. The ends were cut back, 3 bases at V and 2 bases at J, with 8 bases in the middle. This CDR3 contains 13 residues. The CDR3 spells CASSWTANTEAFF. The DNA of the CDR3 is TGCGCCAGCAGCTGGACAGCTAACACTGAAGCTTTCTTT.

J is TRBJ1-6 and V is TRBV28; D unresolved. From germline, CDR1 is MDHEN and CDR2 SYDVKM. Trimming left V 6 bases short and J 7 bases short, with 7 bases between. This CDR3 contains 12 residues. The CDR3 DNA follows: TGTGCCAGCAGGCTACAGAATTCACCCCTCCACTTT. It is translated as CASRLQNSPLHF. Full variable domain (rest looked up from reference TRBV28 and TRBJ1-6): DVKVTQSSRYLVKRTGEKVFLECVQDMDHENMFWYRQDPGLGLRLIYFSYDVKMKEKGDIPEGYSVSREKKERFSLILESASTNQTSMYLCASRLQNSPLHFGNGTRLTVT.

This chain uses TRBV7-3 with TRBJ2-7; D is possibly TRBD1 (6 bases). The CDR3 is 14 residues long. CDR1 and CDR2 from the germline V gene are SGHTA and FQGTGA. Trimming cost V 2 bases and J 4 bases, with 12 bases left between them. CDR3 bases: TGTGCCAGCAGCTTAGGGGGCGGAACTTACGAGCAGTACTTC. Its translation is CASSLGGGTYEQYF.

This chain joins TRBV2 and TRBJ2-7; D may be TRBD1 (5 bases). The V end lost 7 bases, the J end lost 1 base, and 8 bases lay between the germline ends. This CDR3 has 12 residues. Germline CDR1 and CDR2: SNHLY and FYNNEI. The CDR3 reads CASTRQSYEQYF. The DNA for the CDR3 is TGTGCCAGCACCAGACAGTCCTACGAGCAGTACTTC. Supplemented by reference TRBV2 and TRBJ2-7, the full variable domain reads EPEVTQTPSHQVTQMGQEVILRCVPISNHLYFYWYRQILGQKVEFLVSFYNNEISEKSEIFDDQFSVERPDGSNFTLKIRSTKLEDSAMYFCASTRQSYEQYFGPGTRLTVT.

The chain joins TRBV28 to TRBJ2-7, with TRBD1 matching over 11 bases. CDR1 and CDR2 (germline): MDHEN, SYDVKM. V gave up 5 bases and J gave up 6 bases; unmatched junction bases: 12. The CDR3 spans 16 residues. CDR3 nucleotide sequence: TGTGCCAGCAGTCTACACGGACAGGGGGCTGTTGGCGAGCAGTACTTC. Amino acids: CASSLHGQGAVGEQYF.

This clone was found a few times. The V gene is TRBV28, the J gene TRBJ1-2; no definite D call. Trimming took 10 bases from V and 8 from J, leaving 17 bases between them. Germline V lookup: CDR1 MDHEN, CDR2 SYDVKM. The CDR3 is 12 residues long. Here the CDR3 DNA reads TGTGCCACCTCTGGAACAGCTTGGGGCTACACCTTC. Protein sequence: CATSGTAWGYTF.

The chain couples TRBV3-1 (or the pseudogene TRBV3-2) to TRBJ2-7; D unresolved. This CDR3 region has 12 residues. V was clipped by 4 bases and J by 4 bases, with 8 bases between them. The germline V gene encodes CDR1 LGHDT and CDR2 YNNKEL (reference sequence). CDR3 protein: CASSPRLYEQYF. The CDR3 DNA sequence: TGTGCCAGCAGCCCAAGACTGTACGAGCAGTACTTC.

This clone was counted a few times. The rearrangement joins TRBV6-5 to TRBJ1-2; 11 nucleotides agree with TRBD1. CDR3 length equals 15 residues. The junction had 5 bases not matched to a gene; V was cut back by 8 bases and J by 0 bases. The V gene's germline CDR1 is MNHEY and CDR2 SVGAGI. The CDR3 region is CASRGQGATNYGYTF. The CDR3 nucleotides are TGTGCCAGCCGCGGACAGGGGGCTACTAACTATGGCTACACCTTC.

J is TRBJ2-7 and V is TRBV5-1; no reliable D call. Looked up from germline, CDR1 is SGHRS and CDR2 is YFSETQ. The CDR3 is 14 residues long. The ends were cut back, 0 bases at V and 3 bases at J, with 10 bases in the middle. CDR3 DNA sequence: TGCGCCAGCAGCTTGGACAGCTTAATCTACGAGCAGTACTTC. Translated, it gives CASSLDSLIYEQYF.

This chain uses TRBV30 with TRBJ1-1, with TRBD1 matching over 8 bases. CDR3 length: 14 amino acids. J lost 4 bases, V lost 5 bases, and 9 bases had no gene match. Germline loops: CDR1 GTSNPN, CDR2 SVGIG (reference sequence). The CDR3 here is CAWDRGGLGTEAFF. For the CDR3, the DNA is TGTGCCTGGGACAGGGGAGGCTTGGGCACTGAAGCTTTCTTT.

The CDR3 nucleotides are TGTGCCAGCAGCCAAGATCGGCAGGGGGCCCACGAGCAGTACTTC. Translation: CASSQDRQGAHEQYF. This chain joins TRBV3-1 (or the pseudogene TRBV3-2) and TRBJ2-7; TRBD1 agrees at 8 bases. The germline V gene has CDR1 LGHDT and CDR2 YNNKEL (reference sequence). Trimming cost V 0 bases and J 5 bases; bases outside gene matches: 6. The CDR3 totals 15 residues.

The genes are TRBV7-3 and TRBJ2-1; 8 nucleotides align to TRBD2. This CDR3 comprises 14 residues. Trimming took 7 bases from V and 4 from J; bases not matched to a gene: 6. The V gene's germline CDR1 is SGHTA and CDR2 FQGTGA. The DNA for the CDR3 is TGTGCCAGCATCCGGGCTAGCGGGTACAATGAGCAGTTCTTC. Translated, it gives CASIRASGYNEQFF.

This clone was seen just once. The CDR3 bases are TGTGCCAGCAGCAACGGTCAGGTGAGCTCCTACGAGCAGTACTTC. Protein sequence: CASSNGQVSSYEQYF. J is TRBJ2-7 and V is TRBV21-1; the DNA was not compared with TRBD1, the D call given in the table. TRBV21-1 is a documented pseudogene. There are 15 residues in the CDR3.

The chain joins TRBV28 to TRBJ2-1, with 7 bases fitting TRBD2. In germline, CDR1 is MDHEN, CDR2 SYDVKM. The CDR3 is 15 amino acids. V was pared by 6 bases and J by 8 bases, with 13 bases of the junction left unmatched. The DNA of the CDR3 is TGTGCCAGCAGCCCCCGTGGAGCGGGAAGGGATGAGCAGTTCTTC. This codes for CASSPRGAGRDEQFF.

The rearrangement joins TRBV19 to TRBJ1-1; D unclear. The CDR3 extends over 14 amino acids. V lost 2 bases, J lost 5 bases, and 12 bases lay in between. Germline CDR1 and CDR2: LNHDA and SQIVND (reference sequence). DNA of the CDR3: TGTGCCAGTAGTATACGCACTCACCTAACTGAAGCTTTCTTT. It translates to CASSIRTHLTEAFF.

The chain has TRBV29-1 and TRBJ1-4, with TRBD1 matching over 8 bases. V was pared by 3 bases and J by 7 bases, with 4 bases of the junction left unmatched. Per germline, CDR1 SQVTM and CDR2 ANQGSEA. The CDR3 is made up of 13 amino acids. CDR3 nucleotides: TGCAGCGTTGATTCTGGGACAGGTGAAAAACTGTTTTTT. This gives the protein CSVDSGTGEKLFF.

The CDR3 nucleotides read TGCGCCAGCAGCCAAGCAGGACAGGGGATCGAGACCCAGTACTTC. This encodes CASSQAGQGIETQYF. The chain has TRBV4-1 and TRBJ2-5; 9 bases align to TRBD1. Germline loops: CDR1 MGHRA, CDR2 YSYEKL. CDR3 length equals 15 residues. Trimming removed 1 base from V and 5 bases from J; junction bases left unmatched: 5.

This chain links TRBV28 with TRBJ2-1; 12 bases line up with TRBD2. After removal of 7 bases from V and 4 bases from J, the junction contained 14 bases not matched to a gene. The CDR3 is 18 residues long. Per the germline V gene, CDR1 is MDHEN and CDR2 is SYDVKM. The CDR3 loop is CASTSPASGRGGYNEQFF. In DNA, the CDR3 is TGTGCCAGCACCTCACCGGCTAGCGGGAGGGGGGGATACAATGAGCAGTTCTTC.

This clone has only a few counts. CDR3 region: CASSQERGKELADTQYF. CDR3 in DNA: TGCGCCAGCAGCCAAGAGAGAGGGAAGGAACTCGCAGATACGCAGTATTTT. The chain combines TRBV4-1 with TRBJ2-3; D might be TRBD2 (5 bases). Germline-derived CDR1 and CDR2 are MGHRA and YSYEKL. This CDR3 contains 17 residues. V lost 0 bases to trimming and J lost 4 bases, with 17 bases between them.

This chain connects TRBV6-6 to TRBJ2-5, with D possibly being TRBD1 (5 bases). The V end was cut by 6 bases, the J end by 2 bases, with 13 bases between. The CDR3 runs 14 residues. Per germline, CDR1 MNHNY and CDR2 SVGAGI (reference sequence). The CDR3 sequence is CASRGQVIQETQYF. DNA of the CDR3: TGTGCCAGCAGGGGGCAGGTTATACAAGAGACCCAGTACTTC.

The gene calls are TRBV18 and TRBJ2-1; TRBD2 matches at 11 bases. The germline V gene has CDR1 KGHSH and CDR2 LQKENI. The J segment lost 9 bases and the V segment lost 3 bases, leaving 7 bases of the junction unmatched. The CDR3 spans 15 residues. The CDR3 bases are TGTGCCAGCTCACCTTACACTAGCGGGAGTGGTGAGCAGTTCTTC. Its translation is CASSPYTSGSGEQFF.